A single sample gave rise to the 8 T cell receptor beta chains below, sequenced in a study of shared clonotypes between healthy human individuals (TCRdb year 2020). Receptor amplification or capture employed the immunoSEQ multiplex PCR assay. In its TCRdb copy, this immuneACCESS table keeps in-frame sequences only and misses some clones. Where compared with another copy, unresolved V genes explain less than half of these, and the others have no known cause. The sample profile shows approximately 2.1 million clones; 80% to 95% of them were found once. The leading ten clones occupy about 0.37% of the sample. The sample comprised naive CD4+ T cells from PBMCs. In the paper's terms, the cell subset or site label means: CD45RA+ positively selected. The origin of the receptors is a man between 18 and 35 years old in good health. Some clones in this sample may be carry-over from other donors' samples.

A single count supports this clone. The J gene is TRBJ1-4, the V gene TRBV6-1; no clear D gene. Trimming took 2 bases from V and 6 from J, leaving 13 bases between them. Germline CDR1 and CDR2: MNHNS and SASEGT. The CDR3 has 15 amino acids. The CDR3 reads CASSELKGGDEKLFF. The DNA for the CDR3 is TGTGCCAGCAGTGAACTAAAGGGTGGGGATGAAAAACTGTTTTTT.

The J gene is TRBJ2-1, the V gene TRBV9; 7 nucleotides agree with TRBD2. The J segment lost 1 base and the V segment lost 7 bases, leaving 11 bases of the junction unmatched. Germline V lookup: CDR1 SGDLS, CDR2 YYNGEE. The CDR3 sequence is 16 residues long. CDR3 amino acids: CASDKSGDTSYNEQFF. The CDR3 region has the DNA TGTGCCAGCGATAAGAGCGGGGATACGTCCTACAATGAGCAGTTCTTC.

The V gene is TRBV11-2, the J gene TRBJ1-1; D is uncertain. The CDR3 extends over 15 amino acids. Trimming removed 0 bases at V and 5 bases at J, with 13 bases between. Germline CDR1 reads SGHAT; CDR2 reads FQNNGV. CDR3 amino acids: CASSLDSGRRTEAFF. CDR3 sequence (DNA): TGTGCCAGCAGCTTAGATTCGGGCCGCCGGACTGAAGCTTTCTTT.

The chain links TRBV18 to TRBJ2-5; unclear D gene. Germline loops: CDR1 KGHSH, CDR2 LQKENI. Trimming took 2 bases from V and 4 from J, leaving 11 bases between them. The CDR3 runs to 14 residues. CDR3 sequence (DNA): TGTGCCAGCTCACCAGGCCAGCCCCGAGAGACCCAGTACTTC. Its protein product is CASSPGQPRETQYF. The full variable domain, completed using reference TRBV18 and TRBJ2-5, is NAGVMQNPRHLVRRRGQEARLRCSPMKGHSHVYWYRQLPEEGLKFMVYLQKENIIDESGMPKERFSAEFPKEGPSILRIQQVVRGDSAAYFCASSPGQPRETQYFGPGTRLLVL.

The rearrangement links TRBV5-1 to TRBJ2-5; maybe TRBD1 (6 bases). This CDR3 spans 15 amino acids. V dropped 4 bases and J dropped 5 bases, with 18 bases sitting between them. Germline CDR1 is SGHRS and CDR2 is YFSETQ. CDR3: CASSHGTPEGETQYF. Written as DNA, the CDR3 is TGCGCCAGCAGCCATGGGACACCCGAGGGGGAGACCCAGTACTTC.

In DNA form, the CDR3 reads TGTGCCAGCAGCGGGGACAGGGGGATCACTGAAGCTTTCTTT. Its protein product is CASSGDRGITEAFF. V and J are TRBV5-6 and TRBJ1-1; 11 bases match TRBD1. J lost 4 bases, V lost 4 bases, and 3 bases had no gene match. The CDR3 covers 14 residues. Germline CDR1 reads SGHDT; CDR2 reads YYEEEE.

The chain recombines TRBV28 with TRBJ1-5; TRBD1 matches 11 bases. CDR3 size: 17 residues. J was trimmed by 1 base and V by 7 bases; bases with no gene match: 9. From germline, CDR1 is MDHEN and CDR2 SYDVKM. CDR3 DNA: TGTGCCAGCACCTCCGGGACAGGGGGGACGAGCAATCAGCCCCAGCATTTT. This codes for CASTSGTGGTSNQPQHF.

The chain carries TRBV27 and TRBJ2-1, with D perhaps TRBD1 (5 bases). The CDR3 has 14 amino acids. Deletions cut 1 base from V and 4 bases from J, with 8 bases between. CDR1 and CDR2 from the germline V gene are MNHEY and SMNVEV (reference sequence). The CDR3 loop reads CASSLYRRYNEQFF. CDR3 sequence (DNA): TGTGCCAGCAGTTTATACAGGCGGTACAATGAGCAGTTCTTC.